These T cell receptor beta chains were read from a single sample in a study of cytomegalovirus exposure and HLA in healthy donors. Here immunoSEQ multiplex PCR was the method, and the copy in TCRdb shows in-frame clones only, minus some. Here the sample spans 130,000 or so clones, under 90% being singletons. The sequenced material came from PBMCs. These receptors were collected from a woman between 35 and 50 years old in good health and CMV-seronegative. Each CDR3 is given with its conserved first and last residue. The D gene is left open where the match is weak. Where a row states a size, it is once, few, many or the class of an expanded clone; other rows omit it.

j_call | v_call | d_call | clone_size | cdr3_aa | cdr3_nt
TRBJ1-2 | TRBV6-5 | TRBD1 | - | CASRHTGTGDGYTF | TGTGCCAGCAGGCATACCGGGACAGGGGATGGCTACACCTTC
TRBJ2-1 | TRBV10-3 | TRBD2 | few | CANGAGPTNEQFF | TGTGCCAACGGAGCGGGGCCTACGAATGAGCAGTTCTTC
TRBJ2-1 | TRBV7-2 | TRBD2 | - | CASRDGTSGRYNEQFF | TGTGCCAGCAGAGACGGGACTAGCGGGAGATACAATGAGCAGTTCTTC
TRBJ2-7 | TRBV18 | TRBD2 | - | CASSFGTSGSSYEQYF | TGTGCCAGCTCATTCGGGACTAGCGGGAGCTCCTACGAGCAGTACTTC
TRBJ1-2 | TRBV5-1 | - | once | CASSSTGSNYGYTF | TGCGCCAGCAGCTCAACAGGGAGCAACTATGGCTACACCTTC
TRBJ2-1 | TRBV6-6 | - | - | CASSQKSYNEQFF | TGTGCCAGCAGCCAGAAATCCTACAATGAGCAGTTCTTC
TRBJ2-7 | TRBV12-2 | - | - | CASHAGTGVYEQYF | TGTGCAAGTCACGCAGGGACAGGGGTCTACGAGCAGTACTTC
TRBJ2-1 | TRBV7-3 | TRBD2 | - | CASSSTSGRNEQFF | TGTGCCAGCAGCTCGACTAGCGGGAGGAATGAGCAGTTCTTC
TRBJ2-5 | TRBV7-9 | TRBD2 | - | CASAPTGEGRETQYF | TGTGCCAGCGCCCCCACGGGGGAGGGGCGCGAGACCCAGTACTTC
TRBJ2-1 | TRBV7-9 | - | few | CASSSPGAWNEQFF | TGTGCCAGCAGCTCCCCAGGGGCCTGGAATGAGCAGTTCTTC
TRBJ2-1 | TRBV4-2 | TRBD1 | - | CASSRTGQVDYNEQFF | TGTGCCAGCAGCCGTACGGGACAGGTGGATTACAATGAGCAGTTCTTC
TRBJ1-2 | TRBV27 | TRBD1 | - | CASSSIPGTGAPSYGYTF | TGTGCCAGCAGTTCTATACCCGGGACAGGGGCCCCAAGCTATGGCTACACCTTC
TRBJ2-2 | TRBV29-1 | TRBD2 | - | CSVTSGGPRTGELFF | TGCAGCGTTACCAGCGGGGGGCCAAGAACCGGGGAGCTGTTTTTT
TRBJ2-7 | TRBV19 | TRBD1 | - | CASSKGQGASSYEQYF | TGTGCCAGTAGTAAAGGACAGGGGGCCAGTTCCTACGAGCAGTACTTC
TRBJ1-1 | TRBV27 | - | - | CASSQEGVGRPMNTEAFF | TGTGCCAGCAGCCAAGAAGGGGTGGGGCGACCTATGAACACTGAAGCTTTCTTT
TRBJ2-7 | TRBV6-5 | TRBD1 | once | CASSYGDSGTYEQYF | TGTGCCAGCAGTTACGGGGACAGCGGAACCTACGAGCAGTACTTC
TRBJ2-7 | TRBV19 | TRBD2 | - | CASSIASGHSYEQYF | TGTGCCAGTAGTATAGCTAGCGGGCACTCCTACGAGCAGTACTTC
TRBJ2-1 | TRBV11-2 | - | - | CASRSPQVREQFF | TGTGCCAGCAGATCCCCGCAGGTCCGTGAGCAGTTCTTC
TRBJ2-7 | TRBV27 | - | - | CVSSLRGEQYF | TGTGTCAGCAGTTTAAGGGGCGAGCAGTACTTC
TRBJ1-2 | TRBV11-2 | - | once | CASSLRPGFGYTF | TGTGCCAGCAGCCTGAGACCAGGGTTTGGCTACACCTTC
TRBJ2-1 | TRBV27 | TRBD2 | - | CASSLGTSGWYGEQFF | TGTGCCAGCAGTTTAGGGACTAGCGGGTGGTATGGTGAGCAGTTCTTC
TRBJ2-5 | TRBV15 | - | - | CATSRVWRGVQETQYF | TGTGCCACCAGCAGAGTTTGGCGGGGAGTCCAAGAGACCCAGTACTTC
TRBJ2-5 | TRBV29-1 | - | - | CSVGRRPTSGGEETQYF | TGCAGCGTTGGGAGACGCCCGACCAGTGGAGGGGAAGAGACCCAGTACTTC
TRBJ2-7 | TRBV7-9 | TRBD2 | - | CASSLGSGGQYF | TGTGCCAGCAGCTTAGGGTCGGGAGGGCAGTACTTC
TRBJ2-3 | TRBV19 | - | - | CASNPGVWDTQYF | TGTGCCAGTAACCCAGGGGTCTGGGATACGCAGTATTTT
TRBJ1-4 | TRBV11-2 | - | - | CASSLEQGGELFF | TGTGCCAGCAGCTTAGAACAGGGTGGTGAACTGTTTTTT
TRBJ2-5 | TRBV5-4 | TRBD1 | - | CASSSTRGRETQYF | TGTGCCAGCAGCTCAACCAGGGGGCGAGAGACCCAGTACTTC
TRBJ2-4 | TRBV25-1 | TRBD1 | - | CASSEPPQGAAKNIQYF | TGTGCCAGCAGTGAACCTCCACAGGGGGCGGCCAAAAACATTCAGTACTTC
TRBJ1-2 | TRBV5-6 | TRBD1 | few | CASTFRDRGNYGYTF | TGTGCCAGCACCTTCCGGGACAGGGGTAACTATGGCTACACCTTC